This T cell receptor beta chain comes out of a study of T-cell memory formation after mild COVID-19. Study-wide points: Pre-infection memory showed some responding clones, and this suggested that cross-reactive memory joined. CD8+ contracting clones occupied EMRA, while CD4+ ones occupied mainly CM and EM. CD4+ bias marked clones expanding day 15 to 37, unlike balanced contracting clones.

This clonotype was seen repeatedly, ten times or more. Its antigen is as yet unknown. Constant-segment primers served in 5'RACE that generated TCR alpha and TCR beta cDNA libraries bearing sample barcodes and UMIs. TCRdb fed the 5' RACE reads into MiXCR, producing one record per CDR3 protein. There are roughly 130,000 distinct CDR3 sequences in the sample; roughly 6.2% occur only once, and roughly 2.2% lies in the top ten. V was clipped by 4 bases and J by 4 bases; unmatched bases: 17. This CDR3 contains 18 residues. The germline CDR1 and CDR2 sequences are LGHNA and YNFKEQ. This sequence originates from an adult woman who had mild COVID-19 (a few samples of this study predate the infection). Cell type and time point are not known. The sample comprised PBMCs or a T cell subset sorted from them (not recorded which). This chain links TRBV4-2 with TRBJ2-3; TRBD2 agrees at 7 bases. CDR3 loop: CASSRGVSSGLGADTQYF. The CDR3 DNA reads TGTGCCAGCAGCCGGGGGGTCTCTAGCGGCCTGGGGGCAGATACGCAGTATTTT.